The rows below give T cell receptor beta chains drawn from one sample of a study of blood T cell repertoires in COVID-19. Generated by immunoSEQ multiplex PCR, the TCRdb table keeps only in-frame clones and is missing some. The data show around 250,000 clones, approximately 86% seen once. Sequencing used peripheral blood. The origin of the receptors is a woman aged 70-85 years with active or convalescent COVID-19. CDR3s include the opening cysteine and the closing phenylalanine or tryptophan.

V gene	J gene	CDR3 protein
TRBV19	TRBJ1-6	CASSKSDWSNSPLHF
TRBV6-2/TRBV6-3	TRBJ2-3	CASSGQGRFFTDTQYF
TRBV6-6	TRBJ1-3	CASSGTAGNTIYF
TRBV7-8	TRBJ2-7	CASSLVSYEQYF
TRBV4-3	TRBJ1-6	CASSQDSGGRNSPLHF
TRBV6-6	TRBJ1-2	CASSRQSNYGYTF
TRBV7-6	TRBJ2-1	CASSSSRATYNEQFF
TRBV27	TRBJ1-3	CASSGGSSGNTIYF
TRBV18	TRBJ2-3	CASSPQGAGITDTQYF
TRBV19	TRBJ1-2	CASSSQGRRNYGYTF
TRBV9	TRBJ1-5	CASSAVVSNQPQHF
TRBV21-1	TRBJ1-1	CASNECDRGWTEAFF
TRBV4-3	TRBJ1-1	CASSQDARVILEAFF
TRBV29-1	TRBJ1-2	CSVGQDYGYTF
TRBV5-1	TRBJ2-1	CASSIQGQVHNEQFF
TRBV20-1	TRBJ1-1	CSASDSGHAEAFF
TRBV3-1/TRBV3-2	TRBJ1-2	CASSQDLGKGANYGYTF
TRBV11-2	TRBJ2-1	CASSSFPAGGLNEQFF
TRBV5-1	TRBJ1-3	CASSLSAGAESSGNTIYF
TRBV2	TRBJ1-1	CASVAEVNTEAFF
TRBV14	TRBJ1-4	CASSRGTDNEKLFF
TRBV9	TRBJ1-2	CASSSAPGTGYGYTF
TRBV19	TRBJ2-1	CASKTGTGTYNEQFF
TRBV7-8	TRBJ1-1	CASSRIRDAEAFF
TRBV28	TRBJ1-4	CASSKTGVTEKLFF
TRBV6-5	TRBJ1-1	CASSYENRGLAFF
TRBV4-3	TRBJ1-3	CASSQEIQVSGNTIYF